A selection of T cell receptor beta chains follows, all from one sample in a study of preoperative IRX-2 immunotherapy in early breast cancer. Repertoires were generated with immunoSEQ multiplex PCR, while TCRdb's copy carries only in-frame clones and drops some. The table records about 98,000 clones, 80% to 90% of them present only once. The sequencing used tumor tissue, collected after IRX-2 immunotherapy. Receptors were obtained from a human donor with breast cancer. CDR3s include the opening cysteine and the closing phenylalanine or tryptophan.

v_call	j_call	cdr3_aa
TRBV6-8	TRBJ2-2	CASSQGFGTGELFF
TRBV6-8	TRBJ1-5	CASRGQREGGQPQHF
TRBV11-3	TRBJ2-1	CASRRWDISYNEQFF
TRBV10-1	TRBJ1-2	CARPTSGDVTF
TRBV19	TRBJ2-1	CASKPTSGRGNEQFF
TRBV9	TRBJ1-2	CASSVTPTYGYTF
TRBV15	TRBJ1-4	CATSREVGRRGGELFF
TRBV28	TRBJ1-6	CASNQGRYSPLHF
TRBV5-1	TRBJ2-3	CASSLELGRGLPPQYF
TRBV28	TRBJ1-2	CASSHRWTGRLGYTF
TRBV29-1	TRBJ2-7	CSGRTSGSASYEQYF
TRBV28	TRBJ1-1	CASSPTKPGRTEAFF
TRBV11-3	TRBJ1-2	CASSLPGLLGYGYTF
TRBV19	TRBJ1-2	CASSISGTASFYGYTF
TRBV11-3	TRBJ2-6	CASSSRPELGAGANVLTF
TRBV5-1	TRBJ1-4	CASSLGGKQPEKLFF
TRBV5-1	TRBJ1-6	CASSPADRNSPLHF
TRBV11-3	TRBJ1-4	CASSLGVLWNEKLFF
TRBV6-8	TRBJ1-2	CASRPTPAGGAYGYTF
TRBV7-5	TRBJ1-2	CASSSFDGLYGYTF
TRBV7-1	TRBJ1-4	CASSLRGSDEKLFF
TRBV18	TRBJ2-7	CASSPDGTGGSPREKYF
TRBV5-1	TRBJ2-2	CASSLEASGPGELFF
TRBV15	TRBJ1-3	CATSRGLGGTRNTIYF
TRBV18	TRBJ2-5	CASSPPGQGPETQYF
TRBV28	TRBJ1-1	CASSLERTEAFF
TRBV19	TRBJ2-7	CASRGDRTYEQYF
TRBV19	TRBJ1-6	CASSRSQGDSPLHF
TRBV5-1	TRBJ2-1	CASRPTGAISSYNEQFF
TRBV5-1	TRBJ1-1	CASSLAGGNTEAFF
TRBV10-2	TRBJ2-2	CASSERRGATGELFF
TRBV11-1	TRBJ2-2	CASSYGKGVGTGELFF
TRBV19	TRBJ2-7	CASGDRGYEQYF
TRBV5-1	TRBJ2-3	CASRRRDSTDTQYF
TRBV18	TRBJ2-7	CASSPPGSRSYEQYF
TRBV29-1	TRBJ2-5	CSVAGGSQETQYF
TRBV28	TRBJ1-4	CASSTLMSFLNEKLFF
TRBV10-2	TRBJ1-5	CASSVEENQPQHF
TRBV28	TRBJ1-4	CASTAGGRYEKLFF
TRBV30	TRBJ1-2	CAWSSLGNYGYTF
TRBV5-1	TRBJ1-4	CASSLGQGGEKLFF
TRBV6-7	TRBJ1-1	CASRETGEENTEAFF
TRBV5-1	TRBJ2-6	CASSYGRTASGANVLTF
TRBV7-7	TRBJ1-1	CASRETGRANTEAFF
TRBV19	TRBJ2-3	CASSNGQGNTDTQYF
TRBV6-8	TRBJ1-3	CASRLGNSGNTIYF
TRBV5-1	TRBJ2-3	CASSWPDSTDTQYF
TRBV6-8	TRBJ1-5	CASRAGLSSNQPQHF
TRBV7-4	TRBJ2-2	CASSLDPPGPGELFF
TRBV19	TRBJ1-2	CASTGQGAGINSYTF
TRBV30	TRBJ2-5	CARGDFQETQYF
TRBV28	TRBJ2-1	CATTGAPDEQFF
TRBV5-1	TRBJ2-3	CASSLDPLAVDTQYF
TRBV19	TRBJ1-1	CASRPGQRRLTFF
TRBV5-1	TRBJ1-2	CASSLDSGRGNGYTF
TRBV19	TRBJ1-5	CASSLLDRVDPPQHF
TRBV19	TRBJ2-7	CASSIAGAYEQYF
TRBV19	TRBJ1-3	CATWEWSGNTIYF
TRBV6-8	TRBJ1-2	CASSGDLWAGGYTF
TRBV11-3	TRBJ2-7	CASSLIIGRTRVHEQYF